The 25 T cell receptor beta chains below were found in one sample sequenced in a study of radiotherapy plus CTLA-4 blockade in lung cancer. The repertoire was sequenced with immunoSEQ multiplex PCR; TCRdb's copy has only in-frame clones and lacks some. The data show fewer than 40,000 clones, with more than 70% seen just once and less than 25% held by the top ten. The sample in question was peripheral blood, obtained from a patient treated with radiotherapy plus ipilimumab. These receptors were taken from a human donor with non-small cell lung cancer that progressed on radiotherapy plus ipilimumab.

This chain uses TRBV2 with TRBJ2-7; 7 bases map to TRBD1. CDR3 length equals 14 residues. Trimming cost V 6 bases and J 3 bases; bases outside gene matches: 8. Germline V gene sequence: CDR1 SNHLY, CDR2 FYNNEI. CDR3 nucleotide sequence: TGTGCCAGCAGCCGTAGGGACAGTTACTACGAGCAGTACTTC. This translates into CASSRRDSYYEQYF.

This clone occurred a few times. The V call is TRBV11-2, the J call TRBJ2-7; D is perhaps TRBD1 (5 bases). The length of the CDR3 is 15 residues. V was clipped by 1 base and J by 6 bases, with 16 bases between them. Germline V CDR1 and CDR2: SGHAT, FQNNGV. This CDR3 reads CASSLVLQVGSEQYF. The DNA for the CDR3 is TGTGCCAGCAGCTTAGTGCTACAGGTTGGGTCCGAGCAGTACTTC.

The rearrangement joins TRBV7-8 to TRBJ2-7, with 7 bases identical to TRBD2. J was trimmed by 2 bases and V by 5 bases; bases with no gene match: 15. CDR1 is SGHVS, CDR2 FQNEAQ, per germline. The length of the CDR3 is 17 residues. The CDR3 region is CASSPGVSGGLPYEQYF. Written as DNA, the CDR3 is TGTGCCAGCAGCCCCGGGGTCAGTGGGGGACTACCCTACGAGCAGTACTTC.

This chain uses TRBV7-8 with TRBJ1-4; possibly TRBD1 for D (6 bases). From germline, CDR1 is SGHVS and CDR2 FQNEAQ. The CDR3 spans 16 residues. The V gene lost 5 bases and the J gene lost 0 bases, with 13 bases spanning the gap. The CDR3 is CASSPYRVSTNEKLFF. In DNA, the CDR3 is TGTGCCAGCAGCCCGTACAGGGTCTCAACTAATGAAAAACTGTTTTTT.

The gene calls are TRBV27 and TRBJ1-1; 12 positions agree with TRBD1. Germline assignment: CDR1 MNHEY and CDR2 SMNVEV (reference sequence). Unmatched junction bases numbered 6, after V lost 7 bases and J lost 3 bases. CDR3 size: 15 residues. The CDR3 loop reads CASNPWDRGHTEAFF. Here the CDR3 DNA reads TGTGCCAGCAACCCCTGGGACAGGGGGCACACTGAAGCTTTCTTT.

The rearrangement joins TRBV5-1 to TRBJ1-1; D gene uncertain. The V gene's germline CDR1 is SGHRS and CDR2 YFSETQ. This CDR3 has 16 amino acids. Trimming left V 1 base short and J 0 bases short, with 13 bases between. The CDR3 region is CASSLSKSPLNTEAFF. The DNA of the CDR3 is TGCGCCAGCAGCTTGAGTAAAAGCCCCCTGAACACTGAAGCTTTCTTT.

This clone has a single count. This chain uses TRBV6-1 with TRBJ1-3; no definite D call. The germline CDR1 and CDR2 sequences are MNHNS and SASEGT. Trimming removed 4 bases from V and 3 bases from J, with 16 bases in between. The CDR3 sequence is 16 residues long. The CDR3 coding sequence is TGTGCCAGCAGTGTCAGAGGTTTGATCTTTGGAAACACCATATATTTT. This codes for CASSVRGLIFGNTIYF.

The genes are TRBV5-1 and TRBJ2-2; D is uncertain. Per germline, CDR1 SGHRS and CDR2 YFSETQ. The CDR3 is 15 residues long. Trimming cost V 0 bases and J 1 base, with 7 bases left between them. The CDR3 region is CASSLGHVNTGELFF. The CDR3 nucleotides are TGCGCCAGCAGCTTGGGGCACGTGAACACCGGGGAGCTGTTTTTT. The whole variable domain, remainder taken from reference TRBV5-1 and TRBJ2-2, is KAGVTQTPRYLIKTRGQQVTLSCSPISGHRSVSWYQQTPGQGLQFLFEYFSETQRNKGNFPGRFSGRQFSNSRSEMNVSTLELGDSALYLCASSLGHVNTGELFFGEGSRLTVL.

The chain links TRBV19 to TRBJ2-2, with TRBD2 matching 13 bases. The CDR3 consists of 19 residues. V shed 1 base, J shed 6 bases, and the junction held 11 bases outside the gene matches. Per germline, CDR1 LNHDA and CDR2 SQIVND (reference sequence). DNA for the CDR3: TGTGCCAGTAGTATAGGCACTAGCGGGGGGGCCCAGGACGCCGGGGAGCTGTTTTTT. It is translated as CASSIGTSGGAQDAGELFF.

The chain uses TRBV6-5 and TRBJ1-2, with D tentatively TRBD1 (6 bases). This CDR3 has 14 amino acids. Trimming stripped 6 bases from V and 7 bases from J, with 18 bases between. From germline, CDR1 is MNHEY and CDR2 SVGAGI. The CDR3: CASSLQGFGAGYTF. DNA for the CDR3: TGTGCCAGCAGCTTACAGGGATTTGGTGCTGGCTACACCTTC.

The CDR3 sequence: CASSQTGSNYNEQFF. CDR3 sequence (DNA): TGCGCCAGCAGCCAAACAGGGTCGAACTACAATGAGCAGTTCTTC. This chain connects TRBV4-1 to TRBJ2-1; a weak D match, TRBD1 (6 bases). Trimming took 2 bases from V and 3 from J, leaving 11 bases between them. CDR3 length: 15 amino acids. CDR1 and CDR2 (germline): MGHRA, YSYEKL.

The V and J genes are TRBV6-5 and TRBJ1-2; TRBD1 agrees at 7 bases. Germline V gene lookup returns CDR1 MNHEY and CDR2 SVGAGI. This CDR3 contains 13 residues. The J segment lost 5 bases and the V segment lost 5 bases, leaving 5 bases of the junction unmatched. CDR3 sequence: CASSTGTDYGYTF. CDR3 sequence (DNA): TGTGCCAGCAGTACCGGGACAGATTATGGCTACACCTTC.

The chain has TRBV10-2 and TRBJ1-2; TRBD1 matches at 8 bases. The CDR3 has 13 amino acids. Germline CDR1 reads WSHSY; CDR2 reads SAAADI. J was trimmed by 5 bases and V by 6 bases; bases with no gene match: 5. Here the CDR3 DNA reads TGCGCCAGCAGCCAGGGGGCAGAGTATGGCTACACCTTC. Residues: CASSQGAEYGYTF.

This sequence joins TRBV6-5 and TRBJ2-7; 8 nucleotides align to TRBD2. V was clipped by 5 bases and J by 6 bases; unmatched bases: 12. Germline values: CDR1 MNHEY, CDR2 SVGAGI. The CDR3 is made up of 15 amino acids. CDR3: CASSPAGTRDREQYF. The CDR3 DNA reads as TGTGCCAGCAGTCCGGCCGGGACTAGGGACCGCGAGCAGTACTTC.

About this clone: Other DNA sequences in this sample translate to the same CDR3. This chain's CDR3 is CASNGGSYEQYF. In DNA form, the CDR3 reads TGTGCCAGCAATGGCGGCTCCTACGAGCAGTACTTC. This rearrangement joins TRBV7-9 to TRBJ2-7; D remains ambiguous. V was cut by 7 bases and J by 0 bases, with 7 bases left in between. Germline CDR1 SEHNR, CDR2 FQNEAQ (reference sequence). This CDR3 is 12 amino acids long. Complete variable domain (other parts from reference TRBV7-9 and TRBJ2-7): DTGVSQNPRHKITKRGQNVTFRCDPISEHNRLYWYRQTLGQGPEFLTYFQNEAQLEKSRLLSDRFSAERPKGSFSTLEIQRTEQGDSAMYLCASNGGSYEQYFGPGTRLTVT.

The rearrangement uses TRBV14 and TRBJ2-5, with D unclear. Per the germline V gene, CDR1 is SGHDN and CDR2 is FVKESK. V lost 4 bases to trimming and J lost 4 bases, with 10 bases between them. CDR3 size: 13 residues. In DNA form, the CDR3 reads TGTGCCAGCAGCCTCGGGTCTAGAGAGACCCAGTACTTC. Protein sequence: CASSLGSRETQYF. The full variable domain, in which reference TRBV14 and TRBJ2-5 provide the parts outside the CDR3, is EAGVTQFPSHSVIEKGQTVTLRCDPISGHDNLYWYRRVMGKEIKFLLHFVKESKQDESGMPNNRFLAERTGGTYSTLKVQPAELEDSGVYFCASSLGSRETQYFGPGTRLLVL.

The chain couples TRBV5-1 to TRBJ1-6; TRBD1 aligns across 7 bases. The V gene's germline CDR1 is SGHRS and CDR2 YFSETQ. V dropped 0 bases and J dropped 9; count of bases not matched to a gene: 3. The CDR3 length is 14 residues. CDR3 loop: CASSLGQGTSPLHF. CDR3 sequence (DNA): TGCGCCAGCAGCTTGGGACAGGGAACTTCACCCCTCCACTTT.

The CDR3 DNA is TGTGCCAGCAGTCCGCGGCGGGATCAAGAGACCCAGTACTTC. As protein: CASSPRRDQETQYF. The chain employs TRBV27 and TRBJ2-5, with TRBD2 as a possible D gene (6 bases). Germline V lookup: CDR1 MNHEY, CDR2 SMNVEV (reference sequence). The CDR3 contains 14 residues. Trimming took 5 bases from V and 2 from J, leaving 12 bases between them.

The rearrangement links TRBV7-9 to TRBJ1-2; tentative D call: TRBD1 (5 bases). V shed 6 bases and J shed 5 bases, with 19 bases lying between them. Germline loops: CDR1 SEHNR, CDR2 FQNEAQ (reference sequence). The length of the CDR3 is 15 residues. This chain's CDR3 is CASSSTGPGGYGYTF. CDR3 nucleotides: TGTGCCAGCAGTTCTACGGGACCCGGGGGGTATGGCTACACCTTC. Full variable domain (missing parts from reference TRBV7-9 and TRBJ1-2): DTGVSQNPRHKITKRGQNVTFRCDPISEHNRLYWYRQTLGQGPEFLTYFQNEAQLEKSRLLSDRFSAERPKGSFSTLEIQRTEQGDSAMYLCASSSTGPGGYGYTFGSGTRLTVV.

By sample fraction, this clone is large. The chain carries TRBV2 and TRBJ2-2; D is perhaps TRBD1 (6 bases). CDR1 is SNHLY and CDR2 is FYNNEI in the germline V gene. V lost 4 bases to trimming and J lost 1 base, with 10 bases between them. This CDR3 contains 15 residues. The CDR3 bases are TGTGCCAGCAGTGTTATGACAGGGAACACCGGGGAGCTGTTTTTT. Amino acids: CASSVMTGNTGELFF.

This chain joins TRBV7-9 and TRBJ2-2, with 9 bases aligning to TRBD1. The V gene's germline CDR1 is SEHNR and CDR2 FQNEAQ (reference sequence). The CDR3 is made up of 15 amino acids. V gave up 3 bases and J gave up 4 bases; unmatched junction bases: 3. CDR3 sequence reads: CASSFGQGLTGELFF. DNA for the CDR3: TGTGCCAGCAGCTTTGGACAGGGGCTCACCGGGGAGCTGTTTTTT.

CDR3 in amino acids: CSVEGSGRHEQYF. The CDR3 DNA reads TGCAGCGTTGAAGGCTCAGGGAGGCACGAGCAGTACTTC. V is TRBV29-1 and J is TRBJ2-7; perhaps TRBD2 as D (6 bases). V lost 1 base and J 5 bases, leaving 12 bases between the germline ends. The V gene's germline CDR1 is SQVTM and CDR2 ANQGSEA. This CDR3 contains 13 residues.

The gene calls are TRBV29-1 and TRBJ2-3, with D possibly being TRBD1 (6 bases). Germline V gene data show CDR1 as SQVTM and CDR2 as ANQGSEA. The CDR3 runs 14 residues. The V gene lost 7 bases and the J gene lost 0 bases, with 14 bases spanning the gap. Here the CDR3 reads CSAQTGPSTDTQYF. The CDR3 DNA follows: TGCAGCGCACAGACAGGCCCGAGCACAGATACGCAGTATTTT.

This sequence joins TRBV6-6 and TRBJ1-3; the D gene is possibly TRBD1 (6 bases). The CDR3 has 16 residues. Trimming removed 2 bases from V and 0 bases from J, with 11 bases in between. The germline V gene has CDR1 MNHNY and CDR2 SVGAGI (reference sequence). CDR3 loop: CASSYAGQFSGNTIYF. The DNA of the CDR3 is TGTGCCAGCAGTTACGCCGGACAGTTCTCTGGAAACACCATATATTTT.

This clone rates as medium-sized. The rearrangement uses TRBV4-1 and TRBJ1-2; TRBD1 aligns across 7 bases. J gave up 2 bases and V 5 bases, and 2 bases lay outside the gene matches. Germline V CDR1 and CDR2: MGHRA, YSYEKL. This CDR3 contains 13 residues. CDR3 loop: CASSTGENYGYTF. The CDR3 nucleotides are TGCGCCAGCAGCACAGGGGAAAACTATGGCTACACCTTC.